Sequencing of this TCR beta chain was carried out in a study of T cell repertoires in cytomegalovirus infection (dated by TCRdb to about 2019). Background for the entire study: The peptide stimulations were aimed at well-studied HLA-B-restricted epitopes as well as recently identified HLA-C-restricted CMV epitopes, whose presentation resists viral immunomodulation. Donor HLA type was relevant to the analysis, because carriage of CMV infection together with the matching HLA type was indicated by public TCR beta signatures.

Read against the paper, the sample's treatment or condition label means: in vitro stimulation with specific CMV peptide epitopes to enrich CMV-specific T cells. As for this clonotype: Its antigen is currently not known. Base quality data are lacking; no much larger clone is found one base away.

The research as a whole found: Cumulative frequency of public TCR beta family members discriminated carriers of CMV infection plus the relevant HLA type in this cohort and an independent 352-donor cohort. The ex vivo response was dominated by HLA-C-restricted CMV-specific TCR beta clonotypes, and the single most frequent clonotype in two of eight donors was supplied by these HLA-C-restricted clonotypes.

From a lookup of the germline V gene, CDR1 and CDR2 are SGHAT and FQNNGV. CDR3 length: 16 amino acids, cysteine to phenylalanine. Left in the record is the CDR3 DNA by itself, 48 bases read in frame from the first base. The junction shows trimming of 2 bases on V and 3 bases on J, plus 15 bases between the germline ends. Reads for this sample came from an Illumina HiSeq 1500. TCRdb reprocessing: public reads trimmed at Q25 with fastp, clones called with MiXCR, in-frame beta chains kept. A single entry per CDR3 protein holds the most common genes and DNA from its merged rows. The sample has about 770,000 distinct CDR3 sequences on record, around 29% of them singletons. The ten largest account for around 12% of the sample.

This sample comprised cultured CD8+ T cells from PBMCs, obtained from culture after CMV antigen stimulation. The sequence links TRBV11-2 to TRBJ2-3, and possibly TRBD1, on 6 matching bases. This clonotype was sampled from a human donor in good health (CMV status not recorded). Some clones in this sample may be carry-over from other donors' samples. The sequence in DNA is TGTGCCAGCAGCTTAAGACAAAGGGGGACAACAGATACGCAGTATTTT. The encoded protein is CASSLRQRGTTDTQYF.